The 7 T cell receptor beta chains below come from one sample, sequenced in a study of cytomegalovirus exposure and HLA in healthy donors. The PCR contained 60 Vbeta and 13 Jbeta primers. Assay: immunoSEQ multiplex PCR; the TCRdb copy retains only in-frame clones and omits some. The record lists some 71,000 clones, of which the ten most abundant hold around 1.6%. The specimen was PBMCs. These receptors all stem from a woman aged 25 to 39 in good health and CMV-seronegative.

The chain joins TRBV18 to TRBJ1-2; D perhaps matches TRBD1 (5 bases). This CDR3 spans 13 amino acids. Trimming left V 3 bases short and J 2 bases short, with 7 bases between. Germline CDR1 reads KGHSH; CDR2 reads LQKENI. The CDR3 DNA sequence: TGTGCCAGCTCACCGGACAAGAACTATGGCTACACCTTC. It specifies CASSPDKNYGYTF.

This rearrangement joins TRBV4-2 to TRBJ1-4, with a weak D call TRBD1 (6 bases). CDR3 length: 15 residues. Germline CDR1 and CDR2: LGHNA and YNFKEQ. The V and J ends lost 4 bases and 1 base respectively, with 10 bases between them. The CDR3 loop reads CASSLRQETNEKLFF. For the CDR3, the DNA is TGTGCCAGCAGCCTGAGACAGGAAACTAATGAAAAACTGTTTTTT.

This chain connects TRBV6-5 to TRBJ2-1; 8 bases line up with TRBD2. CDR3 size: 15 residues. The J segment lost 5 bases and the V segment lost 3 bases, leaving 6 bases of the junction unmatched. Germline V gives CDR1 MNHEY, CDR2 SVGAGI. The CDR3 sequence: CASSYNTGLDNEQFF. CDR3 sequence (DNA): TGTGCCAGCAGTTATAACACGGGACTAGACAATGAGCAGTTCTTC.

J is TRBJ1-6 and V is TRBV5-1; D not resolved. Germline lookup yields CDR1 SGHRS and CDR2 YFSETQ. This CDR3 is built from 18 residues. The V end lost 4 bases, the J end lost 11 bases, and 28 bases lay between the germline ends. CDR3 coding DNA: TGCGCCAGCAGCCGAGGCACCACGGACTCCGGTTTAAGAACACCCCTCCACTTT. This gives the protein CASSRGTTDSGLRTPLHF.

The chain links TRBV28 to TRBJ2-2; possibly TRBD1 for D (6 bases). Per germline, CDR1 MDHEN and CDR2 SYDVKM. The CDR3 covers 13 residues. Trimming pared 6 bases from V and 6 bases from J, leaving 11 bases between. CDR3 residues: CASRRYRAGELFF. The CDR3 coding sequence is TGTGCCAGCAGACGTTACAGGGCCGGGGAGCTGTTTTTT.

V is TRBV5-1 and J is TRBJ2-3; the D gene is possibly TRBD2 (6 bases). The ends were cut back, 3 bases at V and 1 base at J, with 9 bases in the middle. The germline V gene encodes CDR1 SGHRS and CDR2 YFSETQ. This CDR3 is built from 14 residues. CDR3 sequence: CASSSGLGTDTQYF. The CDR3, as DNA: TGCGCCAGCAGCTCGGGACTCGGCACAGATACGCAGTATTTT. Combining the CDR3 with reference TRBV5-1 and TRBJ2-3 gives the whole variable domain KAGVTQTPRYLIKTRGQQVTLSCSPISGHRSVSWYQQTPGQGLQFLFEYFSETQRNKGNFPGRFSGRQFSNSRSEMNVSTLELGDSALYLCASSSGLGTDTQYFGPGTRLTVL.

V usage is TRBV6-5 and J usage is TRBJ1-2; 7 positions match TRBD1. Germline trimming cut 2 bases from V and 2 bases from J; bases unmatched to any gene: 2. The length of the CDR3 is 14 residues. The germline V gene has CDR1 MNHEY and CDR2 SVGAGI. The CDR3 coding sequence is TGTGCCAGCAGTTACGGAGGGGGCAACTATGGCTACACCTTC. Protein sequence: CASSYGGGNYGYTF.